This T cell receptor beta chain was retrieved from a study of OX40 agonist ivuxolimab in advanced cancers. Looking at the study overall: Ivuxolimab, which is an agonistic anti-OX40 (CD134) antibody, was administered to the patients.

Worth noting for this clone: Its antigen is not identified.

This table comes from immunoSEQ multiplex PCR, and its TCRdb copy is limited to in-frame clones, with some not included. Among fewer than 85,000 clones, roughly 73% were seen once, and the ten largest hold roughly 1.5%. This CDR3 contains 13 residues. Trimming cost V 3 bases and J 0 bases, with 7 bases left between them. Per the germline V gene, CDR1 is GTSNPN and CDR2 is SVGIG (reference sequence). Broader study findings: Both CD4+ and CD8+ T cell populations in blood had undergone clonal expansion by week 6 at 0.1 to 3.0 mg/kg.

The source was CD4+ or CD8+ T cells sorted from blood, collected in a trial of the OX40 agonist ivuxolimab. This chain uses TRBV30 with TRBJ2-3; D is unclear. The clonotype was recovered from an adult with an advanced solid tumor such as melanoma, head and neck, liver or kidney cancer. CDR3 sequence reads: CAWSSLSTDTQYF. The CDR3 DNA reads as TGTGCCTGGAGCTCCCTTAGCACAGATACGCAGTATTTT. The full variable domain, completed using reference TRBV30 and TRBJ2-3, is SQTIHQWPATLVQPVGSPLSLECTVEGTSNPNLYWYRQAAGRGLQLLFYSVGIGQISSEVPQNLSASRPQDRQFILSSKKLLLSDSGFYLCAWSSLSTDTQYFGPGTRLTVL.